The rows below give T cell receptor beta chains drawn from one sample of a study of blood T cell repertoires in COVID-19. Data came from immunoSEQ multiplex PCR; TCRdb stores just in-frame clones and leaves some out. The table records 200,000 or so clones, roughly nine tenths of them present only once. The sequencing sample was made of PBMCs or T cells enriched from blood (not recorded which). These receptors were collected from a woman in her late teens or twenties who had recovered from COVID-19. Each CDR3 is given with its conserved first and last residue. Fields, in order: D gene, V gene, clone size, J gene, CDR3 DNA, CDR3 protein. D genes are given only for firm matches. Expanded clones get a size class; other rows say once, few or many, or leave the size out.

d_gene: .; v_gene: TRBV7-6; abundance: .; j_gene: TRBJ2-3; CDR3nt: TGTGCCAGCAGCTTAGCGACCCCTTTACGGGGGAGCACAGATACGCAGTATTTT; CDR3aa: CASSLATPLRGSTDTQYF
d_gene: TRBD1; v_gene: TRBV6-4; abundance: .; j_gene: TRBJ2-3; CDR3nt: TGTGCCAGCAGTGACGTGACAGGGGGCACAGATACGCAGTATTTT; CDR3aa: CASSDVTGGTDTQYF
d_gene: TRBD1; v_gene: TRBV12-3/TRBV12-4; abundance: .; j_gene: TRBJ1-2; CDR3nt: TGTGCCAGCAGCCCAGGGGGGACTGGCTACACCTTC; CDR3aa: CASSPGGTGYTF
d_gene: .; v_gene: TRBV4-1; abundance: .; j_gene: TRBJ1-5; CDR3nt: TGCGCCAGCAGCCAAGATTCAGGGTACGGTCAGCCCCAGCATTTT; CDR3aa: CASSQDSGYGQPQHF
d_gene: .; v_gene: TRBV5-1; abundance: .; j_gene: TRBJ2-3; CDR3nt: TGCGCCAGCGCCTCGGAGGGGCGAAGAGATACGCAGTATTTT; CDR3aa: CASASEGRRDTQYF
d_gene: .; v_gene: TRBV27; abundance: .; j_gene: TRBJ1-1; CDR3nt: TGTGCCAGCAGTTCCCTCAGGGGTCCGGGCACTGAAGCTTTCTTT; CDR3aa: CASSSLRGPGTEAFF
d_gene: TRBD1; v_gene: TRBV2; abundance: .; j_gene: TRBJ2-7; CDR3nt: TGTGCCAGCAGGGAAAGGGACAGGGATTACGAGCAGTACTTC; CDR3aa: CASRERDRDYEQYF
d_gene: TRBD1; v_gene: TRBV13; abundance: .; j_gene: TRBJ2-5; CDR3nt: TGTGCCAGCAGCTGGGGACAGACGTCCCAAGAGACCCAGTACTTC; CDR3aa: CASSWGQTSQETQYF
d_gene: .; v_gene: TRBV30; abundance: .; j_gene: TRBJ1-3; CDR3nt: TGTGCCTGGAGTTCCAGGGGCCGAGGTGGAAACACCATATATTTT; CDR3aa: CAWSSRGRGGNTIYF
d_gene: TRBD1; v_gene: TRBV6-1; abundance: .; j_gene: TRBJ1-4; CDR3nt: TGTGCCAGCAGTGCGGGACAGGGGGCAGGTGGAGAAAAACTGTTTTTT; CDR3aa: CASSAGQGAGGEKLFF
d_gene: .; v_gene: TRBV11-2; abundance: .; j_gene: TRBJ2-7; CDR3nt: TGTGCCAGCAGCTTAGTATTCTACGAGCAGTACTTC; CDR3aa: CASSLVFYEQYF
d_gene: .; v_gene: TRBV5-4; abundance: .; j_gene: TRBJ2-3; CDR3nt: TGTGCCAGCAGCTTAGAGCGTCCGACCACAGATACGCAGTATTTT; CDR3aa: CASSLERPTTDTQYF
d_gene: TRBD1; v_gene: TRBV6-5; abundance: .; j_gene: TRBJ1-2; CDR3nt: TGTGCCAGCAGCTTACAGGGGAGCTATGGCTACACCTTC; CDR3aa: CASSLQGSYGYTF
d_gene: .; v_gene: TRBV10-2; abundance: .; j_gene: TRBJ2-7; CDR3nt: TGCGCCAGCAGTAAAGAGGTTGCCTACGAGCAGTACTTC; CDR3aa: CASSKEVAYEQYF
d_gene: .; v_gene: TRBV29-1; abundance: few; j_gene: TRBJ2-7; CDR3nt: TGCAGCGTTGTATCTGCCTACGAGCAGTACTTC; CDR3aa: CSVVSAYEQYF
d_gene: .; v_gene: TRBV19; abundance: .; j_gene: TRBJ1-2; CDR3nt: TGTGCCAGTAGTACCCCAGGCCGGAACTATGGCTACACCTTC; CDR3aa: CASSTPGRNYGYTF
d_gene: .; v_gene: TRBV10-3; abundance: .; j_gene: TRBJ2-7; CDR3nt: TGTGCCATCAATCGAGGGAGCCTTTACGAGCAGTACTTC; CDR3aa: CAINRGSLYEQYF
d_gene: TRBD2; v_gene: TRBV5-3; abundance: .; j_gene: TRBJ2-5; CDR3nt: TGTGCCTGTCCGACTAGCGGGGGTATAAAGACCCAGTACTTC; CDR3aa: CACPTSGGIKTQYF
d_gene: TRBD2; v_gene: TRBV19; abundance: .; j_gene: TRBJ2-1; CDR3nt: TGTGCCAGTAGTATGGGACTAGCGGATCACAATGAGCAGTTCTTC; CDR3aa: CASSMGLADHNEQFF
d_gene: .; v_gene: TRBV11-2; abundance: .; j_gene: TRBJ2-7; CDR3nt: TGTGCCAGCAGCGATCGGAGGTTAGGCGGTGAGCAGTACTTC; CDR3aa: CASSDRRLGGEQYF
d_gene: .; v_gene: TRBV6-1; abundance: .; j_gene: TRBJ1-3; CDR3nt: TGTGCCAGCAGTGAAGCCTTGTTGAGGGAAAACACCATATATTTT; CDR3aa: CASSEALLRENTIYF
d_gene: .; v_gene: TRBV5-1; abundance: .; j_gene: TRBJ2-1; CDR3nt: TGCGCCAGCAGCTTGGTGCCTAGTGCCTCCTACAATGAGCAGTTCTTC; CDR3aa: CASSLVPSASYNEQFF
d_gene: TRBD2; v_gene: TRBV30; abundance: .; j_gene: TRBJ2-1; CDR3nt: TGTGCCTGGACTCGTGACGGGGGGGCCAATGAGCAGTTCTTC; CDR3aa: CAWTRDGGANEQFF
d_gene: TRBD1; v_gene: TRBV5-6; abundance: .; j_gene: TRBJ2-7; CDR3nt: TGTGCCAGCAGCTACGGGACAGGGTCCTACGAGCAGTACTTC; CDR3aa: CASSYGTGSYEQYF
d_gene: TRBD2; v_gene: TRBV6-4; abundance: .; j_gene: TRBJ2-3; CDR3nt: TGTGCCAGCAGTGAAGAGAGCGGGGGGGCCGTAGATACGCAGTATTTT; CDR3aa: CASSEESGGAVDTQYF
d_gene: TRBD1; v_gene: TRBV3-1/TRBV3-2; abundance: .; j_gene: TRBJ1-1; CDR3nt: TGTGCCAGCAGTTCACAGGGGGCGATGGTTGCTTTCTTT; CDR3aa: CASSSQGAMVAFF
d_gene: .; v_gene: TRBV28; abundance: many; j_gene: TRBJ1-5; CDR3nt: TGTGCCAGCAGACCCGAGAGGAGAAGCAATCAGCCCCAGCATTTT; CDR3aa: CASRPERRSNQPQHF
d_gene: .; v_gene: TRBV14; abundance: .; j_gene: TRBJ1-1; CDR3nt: TGTGCCAGCAGCCAAGATGCGGTGGCCTCCGGAGCTTTCTTT; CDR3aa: CASSQDAVASGAFF
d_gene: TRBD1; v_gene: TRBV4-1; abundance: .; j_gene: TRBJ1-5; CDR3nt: TGCGCCAGCAGCCAATCCGGGACAGGCAATCAGCCCCAGCATTTT; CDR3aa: CASSQSGTGNQPQHF
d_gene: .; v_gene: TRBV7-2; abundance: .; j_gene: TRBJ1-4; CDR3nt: TGTGCCAGCAGCTTAGTAGGGACATCTGAAAAACTGTTTTTT; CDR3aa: CASSLVGTSEKLFF
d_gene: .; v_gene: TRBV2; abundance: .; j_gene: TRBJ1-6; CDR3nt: TGTGCCAGCAGTGTCAGGGCTAATTCACCCCTCCACTTT; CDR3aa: CASSVRANSPLHF
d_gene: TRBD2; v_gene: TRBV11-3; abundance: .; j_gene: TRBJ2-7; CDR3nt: TGTGCCAGCAGCTTAGCAGGGCCGGCTAGCGGGGGCTACGAGCAGTACTTC; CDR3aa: CASSLAGPASGGYEQYF
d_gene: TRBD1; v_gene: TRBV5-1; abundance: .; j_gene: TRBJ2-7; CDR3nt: TGCGCCAGCAGCTTGAGACAGGGGACCTACGAGCAGTACTTC; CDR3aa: CASSLRQGTYEQYF
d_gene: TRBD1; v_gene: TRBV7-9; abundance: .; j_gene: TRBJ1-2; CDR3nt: TGTGCCAGCAGCGACTTCGGACAGGGCGGAGGCTACACCTTC; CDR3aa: CASSDFGQGGGYTF
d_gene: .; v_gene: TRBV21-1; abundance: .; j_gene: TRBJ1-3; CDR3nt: TGTGCCAGATCCGCGCTATGTAGGGCGACAGGGACTGGAAACACCATATATTTT; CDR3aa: CARSALCRATGTGNTIYF
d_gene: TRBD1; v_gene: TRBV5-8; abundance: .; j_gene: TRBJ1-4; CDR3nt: TGTGCCAGCAGCCCCGGACAGGGGTTAAACGAAAAACTGTTTTTT; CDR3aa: CASSPGQGLNEKLFF
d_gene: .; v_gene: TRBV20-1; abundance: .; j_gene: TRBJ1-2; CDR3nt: TGCAGTGTCGACGGAGGCTATGGCTACACCTTC; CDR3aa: CSVDGGYGYTF
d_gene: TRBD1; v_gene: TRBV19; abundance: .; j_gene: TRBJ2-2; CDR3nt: TGTGCCAGTAGTACGGCCTTACTGATGGACAGGGGCTTCACCGGGGAGCTGTTTTTT; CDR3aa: CASSTALLMDRGFTGELFF
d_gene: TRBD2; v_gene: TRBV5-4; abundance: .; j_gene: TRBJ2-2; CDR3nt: TGTGCCAGCAGTTCCGGGACTAAGAACACCGGGGAGCTGTTTTTT; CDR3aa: CASSSGTKNTGELFF
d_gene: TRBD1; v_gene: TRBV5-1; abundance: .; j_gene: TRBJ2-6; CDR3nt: TGCGCCAGCAGCTTGGGGCTTGACAGGGCACGATCGCGCCTCTCTGGGGCCAACGTCCTGACTTTC; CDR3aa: CASSLGLDRARSRLSGANVLTF
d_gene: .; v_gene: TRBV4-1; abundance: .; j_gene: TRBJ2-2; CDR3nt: TGCGCCAGCAGCCACAGATCGAACACCGGGGAGCTGTTTTTT; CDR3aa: CASSHRSNTGELFF
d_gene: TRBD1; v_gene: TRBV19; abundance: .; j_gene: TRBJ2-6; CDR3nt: TGTGCCAGTAAAGGTCCTAGGGACAGCTACCCTTTCTCTGGGGCCAACGTCCTGACTTTC; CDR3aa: CASKGPRDSYPFSGANVLTF
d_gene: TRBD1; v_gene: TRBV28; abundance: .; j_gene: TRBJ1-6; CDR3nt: TGTGCCAGCAGTGTACAGGGGACCTATAATTCACCCCTCCACTTT; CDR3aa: CASSVQGTYNSPLHF
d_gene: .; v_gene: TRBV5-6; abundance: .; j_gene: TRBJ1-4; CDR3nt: TGTGCCAGCAGCTTGGGGCCCTCGGGTGAAAAACTGTTTTTT; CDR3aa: CASSLGPSGEKLFF
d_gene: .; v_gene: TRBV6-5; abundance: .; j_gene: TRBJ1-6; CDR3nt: TGTGCCAGCAGTTACCAAAGATCTACCGATAATTCACCCCTCCACTTT; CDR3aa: CASSYQRSTDNSPLHF
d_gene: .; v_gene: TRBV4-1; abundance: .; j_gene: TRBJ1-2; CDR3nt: TGCGCCAGCAGCCCGACCGGGGAGGGGAAGCGCTATGGCTACACCTTC; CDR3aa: CASSPTGEGKRYGYTF
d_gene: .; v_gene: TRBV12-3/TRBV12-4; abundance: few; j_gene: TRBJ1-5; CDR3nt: TGTGCCAGCAGTTTCAGTAGCAATCAGCCCCAGCATTTT; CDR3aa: CASSFSSNQPQHF
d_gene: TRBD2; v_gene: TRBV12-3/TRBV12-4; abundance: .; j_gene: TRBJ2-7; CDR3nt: TGTGCCAGCCGGAGGGCGGGGGTCTACGAGCAGTACTTC; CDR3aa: CASRRAGVYEQYF
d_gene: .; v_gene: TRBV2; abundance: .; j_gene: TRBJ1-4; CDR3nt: TGTGCCAGCAGCGCGCAGGGCGAAAAACTGTTTTTT; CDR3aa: CASSAQGEKLFF
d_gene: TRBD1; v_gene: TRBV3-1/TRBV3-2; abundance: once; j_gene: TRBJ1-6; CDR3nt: TGTGCCAGCAGCCAGAGGACAGGGAATTCACCCCTCCACTTT; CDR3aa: CASSQRTGNSPLHF